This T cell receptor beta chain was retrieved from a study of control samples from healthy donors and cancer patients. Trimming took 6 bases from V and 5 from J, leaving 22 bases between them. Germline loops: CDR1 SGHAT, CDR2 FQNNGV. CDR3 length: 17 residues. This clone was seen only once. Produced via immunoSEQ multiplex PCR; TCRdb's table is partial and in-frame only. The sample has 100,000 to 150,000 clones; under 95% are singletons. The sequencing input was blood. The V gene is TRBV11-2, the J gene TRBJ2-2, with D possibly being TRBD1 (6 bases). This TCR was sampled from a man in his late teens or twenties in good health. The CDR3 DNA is TGTGCCAGCAGTTTACGGGCAGGGGTGATTGATACCGGGGAGCTGTTTTTT. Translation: CASSLRAGVIDTGELFF.